This passage covers 20 T cell receptor beta chains from one sample sequenced in a study of blood T cell repertoires in COVID-19. Method: immunoSEQ multiplex PCR; TCRdb's copy keeps in-frame clones and lacks some. The profile shows a few hundred thousand clones, 75% to 90% of them singletons. The sequencing sample was made of PBMCs or T cells enriched from blood (not recorded which). The receptor set was obtained from a woman aged 40 to 50 who had recovered from COVID-19.

The chain recombines TRBV5-1 with TRBJ2-1; 14 nucleotides line up with TRBD2. V was clipped by 4 bases and J by 9 bases; unmatched bases: 6. CDR3 length: 15 amino acids. Germline loops: CDR1 SGHRS, CDR2 YFSETQ. CDR3 in DNA: TGCGCCAGCAGCCCGGGACTAGCGGGAGTTTTTGAGCAGTTCTTC. Its protein is CASSPGLAGVFEQFF. Using reference TRBV5-1 and TRBJ2-1 for the parts outside the CDR3, the full variable domain is KAGVTQTPRYLIKTRGQQVTLSCSPISGHRSVSWYQQTPGQGLQFLFEYFSETQRNKGNFPGRFSGRQFSNSRSEMNVSTLELGDSALYLCASSPGLAGVFEQFFGPGTRLTVL.

This rearrangement joins TRBV23-1 to TRBJ1-3; D ambiguous. Being an ORF, TRBV23-1 has a function that is uncertain. The CDR3 is 18 residues long. Trimming pared 0 bases from V and 1 base from J, leaving 16 bases between. The CDR3 sequence is CASSQSALPGVSGNTIYF. CDR3 coding DNA: TGCGCCAGCAGTCAATCGGCCCTACCGGGAGTTTCTGGAAACACCATATATTTT.

This chain uses TRBV21-1 with TRBJ1-3; the table names TRBD1, a call not compared with the DNA. TRBV21-1 is listed as a pseudogene. CDR3 length equals 15 residues. DNA of the CDR3: TGTGCCAGCAGCAAAAAACAGGGTGCTAGAAACACCATATATTTT. Translation: CASSKKQGARNTIYF.

The rearrangement links TRBV7-9 to TRBJ1-5, with a possible D match to TRBD1 (6 bases). V was pared by 6 bases and J by 1 base, with 10 bases between. The CDR3 is made up of 14 amino acids. Germline CDR1 and CDR2: SEHNR and FQNEAQ (reference sequence). The CDR3 protein is CASRPTGSNQPQHF. The CDR3 DNA is TGTGCCAGCAGACCTACAGGGAGCAATCAGCCCCAGCATTTT.

DNA for the CDR3: TGTGCCAGCGGACTTAGCGGGGGGGGCAACAATGAGCAGTTCTTC. It codes for CASGLSGGGNNEQFF. This chain connects TRBV24-1 to TRBJ2-1; 11 positions agree with TRBD2. Trimming at V came to 11 bases and at J to 5 bases, leaving 10 bases not matched to a gene. Germline V lookup: CDR1 KGHDR, CDR2 SFDVKD. The CDR3 contains 15 residues.

The chain is built from TRBV30 and TRBJ1-1; possibly TRBD1 for D (5 bases). This CDR3 contains 13 residues. Trimming took off 1 base at V and 4 bases at J, with 10 bases between the two ends. From germline, CDR1 is GTSNPN and CDR2 SVGIG (reference sequence). The DNA for the CDR3 is TGTGCCTGGAGTGGTGGGGGGAGCACTGAAGCTTTCTTT. It yields the protein CAWSGGGSTEAFF.

The chain carries TRBV29-1 and TRBJ1-1; 7 bases align to TRBD1. From germline, CDR1 is SQVTM and CDR2 ANQGSEA. V lost 6 bases, J lost 1 base, and 5 bases stayed unmatched. The length of the CDR3 is 13 residues. CDR3 region: CSVQRQGNTEAFF. CDR3 sequence (DNA): TGCAGCGTACAAAGACAGGGGAACACTGAAGCTTTCTTT. Full variable domain (missing parts from reference TRBV29-1 and TRBJ1-1): SAVISQKPSRDICQRGTSLTIQCQVDSQVTMMFWYRQQPGQSLTLIATANQGSEATYESGFVIDKFPISRPNLTFSTLTVSNMSPEDSSIYLCSVQRQGNTEAFFGQGTRLTVV.

The rearrangement joins TRBV5-4 to TRBJ2-5; possibly TRBD1 for D (5 bases). The CDR3 extends over 13 amino acids. Germline-derived CDR1 and CDR2 are SGHNT and YYREEE (reference sequence). V shed 1 base and J shed 5 bases, with 9 bases lying between them. CDR3 DNA sequence: TGTGCCAGCAGCTTGCAGGGCGTGGAGACCCAGTACTTC. This codes for CASSLQGVETQYF.

The V call is TRBV2, the J call TRBJ2-3; maybe TRBD2 (6 bases). V lost 8 bases, J lost 0 bases, and 12 bases lay in between. CDR1 is SNHLY, CDR2 FYNNEI, per germline. This CDR3 is built from 14 residues. The CDR3 DNA sequence: TGTGCCAGCTCGGGACTGTCTAGCACAGATACGCAGTATTTT. It translates to CASSGLSSTDTQYF.

The chain couples TRBV28 to TRBJ2-5, with 7 bases identical to TRBD1. In germline, CDR1 is MDHEN, CDR2 SYDVKM. The CDR3 runs 17 residues. V was clipped by 1 base and J by 1 base; unmatched bases: 9. CDR3: CASSLSPANRGQETQYF. The CDR3 coding sequence is TGTGCCAGCAGTTTATCCCCCGCCAACAGGGGCCAAGAGACCCAGTACTTC.

The rearrangement links TRBV5-1 to TRBJ1-1; perhaps TRBD1 as D (5 bases). CDR1 is SGHRS, CDR2 YFSETQ, per germline. V was trimmed by 4 bases and J by 1 base, leaving 14 bases between them. The CDR3 length is 15 residues. The CDR3 region has the DNA TGCGCCAGCAGCCCCTGGGGGGGAGGGAACACTGAAGCTTTCTTT. Residues: CASSPWGGGNTEAFF.

The chain recombines TRBV7-2 with TRBJ1-5; D is perhaps TRBD1 (6 bases). Per germline, CDR1 SGHTA and CDR2 FQGNSA. The CDR3 loop spans 14 amino acids. Trimming took off 5 bases at V and 7 bases at J, with 15 bases between the two ends. The CDR3 sequence is CASSPDSLDQPQHF. The CDR3 bases are TGTGCCAGCAGCCCGGACAGCTTGGACCAGCCCCAGCATTTT.

The chain recombines TRBV7-3 with TRBJ2-7; D gene ambiguous. Germline values: CDR1 SGHTA, CDR2 FQGTGA. This CDR3 contains 13 residues. V shed 1 base and J shed 7 bases, with 11 bases lying between them. CDR3 nucleotides: TGTGCCAGCAGCTTAATGGTAGCCATGGAGCAGTACTTC. Translated, it gives CASSLMVAMEQYF.

V is TRBV18 and J is TRBJ1-6; 7 bases are a match to TRBD1. CDR3 size: 16 residues. CDR1 is KGHSH, CDR2 LQKENI, per germline. With 1 base clipped from V and 5 bases from J, the junction kept 5 bases outside the gene matches. The DNA of the CDR3 is TGTGCCAGCTCACCACTGGCCAGGGGGGATAATTCACCCCTCCACTTT. This encodes CASSPLARGDNSPLHF. Using reference TRBV18 and TRBJ1-6 for the parts outside the CDR3, the full variable domain is NAGVMQNPRHLVRRRGQEARLRCSPMKGHSHVYWYRQLPEEGLKFMVYLQKENIIDESGMPKERFSAEFPKEGPSILRIQQVVRGDSAAYFCASSPLARGDNSPLHFGNGTRLTVT.

The V call is TRBV19, the J call TRBJ2-7; 8 bases are shared with TRBD1. V was clipped by 4 bases and J by 2 bases; unmatched bases: 7. Germline V gene sequence: CDR1 LNHDA, CDR2 SQIVND (reference sequence). This CDR3 region has 15 residues. Here the CDR3 DNA reads TGTGCCAGTAGTAGGGTCAGGGGGCCGACCTACGAGCAGTACTTC. This translates into CASSRVRGPTYEQYF.

The chain combines TRBV7-8 with TRBJ2-3; 7 nucleotides line up with TRBD2. V shed 0 bases, J shed 2 bases, and the junction held 8 bases outside the gene matches. There are 17 residues in the CDR3. From germline, CDR1 is SGHVS and CDR2 FQNEAQ. In nucleotides, the CDR3 is TGTGCCAGCAGCTTAGCCGGGACTATCGGGATCACAGATACGCAGTATTTT. It translates to CASSLAGTIGITDTQYF.

The CDR3 sequence: CATSSQGGTDTQYF. The CDR3 DNA sequence: TGTGCCACCAGCTCCCAGGGGGGCACAGATACGCAGTATTTT. This rearrangement joins TRBV15 to TRBJ2-3; 7 nucleotides line up with TRBD1. This CDR3 spans 14 amino acids. The trim removed 5 bases at V and 1 base at J, leaving 3 bases unmatched. Germline V gene data show CDR1 as LNHNV and CDR2 as YYDKDF (reference sequence).

V gene TRBV12-3 or TRBV12-4 combines with J gene TRBJ1-6; 11 bases match TRBD1. This CDR3 is built from 13 residues. V was pared by 8 bases and J by 10 bases, with 4 bases of the junction left unmatched. The CDR3 sequence: CASGGTGGSPLHF. CDR3 nucleotide sequence: TGTGCCAGCGGAGGGACAGGGGGGTCACCCCTCCACTTT.

The genes are TRBV11-1 and TRBJ2-5; TRBD1 aligns across 7 bases. This CDR3 has 15 amino acids. The V segment lost 4 bases and the J segment 1 base; nucleotides outside the gene matches: 6. Per the germline V gene, CDR1 is SGHAT and CDR2 is FQDESV (reference sequence). The CDR3 nucleotides read TGTGCCAGCAGCTCGATGGGACAGCTCCAAGAGACCCAGTACTTC. Its protein product is CASSSMGQLQETQYF.

The J gene is TRBJ1-2, the V gene TRBV24-1, with D perhaps TRBD1 (6 bases). Germline V gene sequence: CDR1 KGHDR, CDR2 SFDVKD. The CDR3 is 12 amino acids. Trimming cost V 6 bases and J 7 bases, with 11 bases left between them. CDR3 in DNA: TGTGCCACCAGTTTACAGGGTCTTGGCTACACCTTC. Protein sequence: CATSLQGLGYTF.